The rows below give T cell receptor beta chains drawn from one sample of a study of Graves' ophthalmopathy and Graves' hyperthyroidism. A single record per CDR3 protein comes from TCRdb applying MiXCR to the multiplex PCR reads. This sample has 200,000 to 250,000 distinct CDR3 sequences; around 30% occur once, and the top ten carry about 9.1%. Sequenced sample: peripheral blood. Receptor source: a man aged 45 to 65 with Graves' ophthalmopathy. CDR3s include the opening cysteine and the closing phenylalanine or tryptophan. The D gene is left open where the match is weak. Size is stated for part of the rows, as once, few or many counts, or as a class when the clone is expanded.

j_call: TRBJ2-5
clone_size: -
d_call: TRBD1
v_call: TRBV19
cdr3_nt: TGTGCCAGTAGTACCCGGGACAGGGGGCAAAGAAATTTC
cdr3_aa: CASSTRDRGQRNF

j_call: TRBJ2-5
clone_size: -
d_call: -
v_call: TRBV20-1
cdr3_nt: TGCAGTGCTAGCCCTGGGCTGGAGACCCAGTACTTC
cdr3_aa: CSASPGLETQYF

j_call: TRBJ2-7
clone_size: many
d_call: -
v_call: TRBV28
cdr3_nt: TGTGCCAGCAGTTTGGCTTTCGGCTACGAGCAGTACTTC
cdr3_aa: CASSLAFGYEQYF

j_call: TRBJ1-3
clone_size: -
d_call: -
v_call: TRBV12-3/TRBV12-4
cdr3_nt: TGTGCCAGCAGTTTTCAAGGGCTCTCTGGAAACACCATATATTTT
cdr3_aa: CASSFQGLSGNTIYF

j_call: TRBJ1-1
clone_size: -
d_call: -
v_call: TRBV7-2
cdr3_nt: TGTGCCAGCAGCTTGAGTGGGGCAGGGAACACTGAAGCTTTCTTT
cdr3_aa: CASSLSGAGNTEAFF

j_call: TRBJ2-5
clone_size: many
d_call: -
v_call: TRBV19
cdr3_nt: TGTGCCAGTAGTATAGGAGGGGACCGCTCTCCACGGGAGACCCAGTACTTC
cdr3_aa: CASSIGGDRSPRETQYF

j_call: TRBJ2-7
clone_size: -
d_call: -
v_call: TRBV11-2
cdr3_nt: TGTGCCAGCAGCGACAGAAGAGAAGGGGTGGTCTACGAGCAGTACTTC
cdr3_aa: CASSDRREGVVYEQYF

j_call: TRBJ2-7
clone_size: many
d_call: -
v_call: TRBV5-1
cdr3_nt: TGCGCCAGCAGCCTTCATGGGGGCTCCTACGAGCAGTACTTC
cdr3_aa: CASSLHGGSYEQYF

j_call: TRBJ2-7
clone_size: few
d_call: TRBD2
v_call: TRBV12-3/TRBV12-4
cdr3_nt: TGTGCCAGCAGGGGACTAGCGGGAGGCCCTAGTGAGCAGTACTTC
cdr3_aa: CASRGLAGGPSEQYF

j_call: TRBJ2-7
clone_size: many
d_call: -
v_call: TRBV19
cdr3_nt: TGTGCCAGTAGTTTCGGAGCTAACTACGAGCAGTACTTC
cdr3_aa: CASSFGANYEQYF

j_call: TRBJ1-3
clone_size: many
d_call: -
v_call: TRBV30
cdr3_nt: TGTGCCGGACACGGGGACGGAAACACCATATATTTT
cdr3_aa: CAGHGDGNTIYF

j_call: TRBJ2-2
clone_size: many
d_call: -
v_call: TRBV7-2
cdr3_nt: TGTGCCAGCAGCAAAGGTCTAGCACTCACCGGGGAGCTGTTTTTT
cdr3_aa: CASSKGLALTGELFF

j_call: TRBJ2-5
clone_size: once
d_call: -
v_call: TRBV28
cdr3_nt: TGTGCCAGCGGGACCCGGGACTCAGAGACCCAGTACTTC
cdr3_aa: CASGTRDSETQYF

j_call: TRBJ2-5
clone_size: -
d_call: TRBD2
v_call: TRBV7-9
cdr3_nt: TGTGCCAGCAGCCCTTTGGGGGGGGAAGAGACCCAGTACTTC
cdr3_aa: CASSPLGGEETQYF

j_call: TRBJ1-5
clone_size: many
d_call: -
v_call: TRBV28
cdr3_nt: TGTGCCAGCCGAGACTGGGGCAATCAGCCCCAGCATTTT
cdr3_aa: CASRDWGNQPQHF

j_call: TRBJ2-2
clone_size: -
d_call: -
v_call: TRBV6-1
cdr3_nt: TGTGCCAGCACGATACAGGGCACCGGGGAGCTGTTTTTT
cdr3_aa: CASTIQGTGELFF